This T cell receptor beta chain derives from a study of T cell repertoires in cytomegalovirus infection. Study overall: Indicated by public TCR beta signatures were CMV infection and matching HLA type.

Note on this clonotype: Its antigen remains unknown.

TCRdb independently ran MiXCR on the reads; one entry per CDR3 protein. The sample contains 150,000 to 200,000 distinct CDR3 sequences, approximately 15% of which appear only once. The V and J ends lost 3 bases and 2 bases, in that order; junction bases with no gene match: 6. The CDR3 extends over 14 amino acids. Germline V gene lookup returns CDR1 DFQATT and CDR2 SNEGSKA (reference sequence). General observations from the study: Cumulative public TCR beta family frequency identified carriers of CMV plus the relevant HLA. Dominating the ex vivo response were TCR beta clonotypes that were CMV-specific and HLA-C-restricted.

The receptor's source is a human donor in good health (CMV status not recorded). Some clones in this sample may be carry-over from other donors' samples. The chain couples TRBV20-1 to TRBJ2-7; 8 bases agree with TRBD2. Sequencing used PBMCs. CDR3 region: CSASTLAETYEQYF. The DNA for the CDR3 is TGCAGTGCTAGTACACTAGCGGAAACCTACGAGCAGTACTTC.